These 27 T cell receptor beta chains share one sample of origin, sequenced in a study of patients and donors after allogeneic stem cell transplantation. TCRdb recomputed calls from the RT-PCR reads with MiXCR, one row per CDR3 protein. The repertoire consists of 400,000 to 450,000 distinct CDR3 sequences, with 16% occurring once and the leading ten covering less than 8%. Source material: blood, either unsorted or a sorted T cell fraction (not recorded which). The receptor set was obtained from a human donor who was either an allogeneic HSCT recipient or a stem cell or donor lymphocyte infusion donor (not recorded which). It is not recorded whose cells these are; they may come from a transplant donor.

There are a few counts of this clonotype. The chain employs TRBV15 and TRBJ2-1, with D perhaps given as TRBD1 or TRBD2 (5 bases each). Germline V lookup: CDR1 LNHNV, CDR2 YYDKDF (reference sequence). V lost 3 bases and J 5 bases, leaving 14 bases between the germline ends. The CDR3 consists of 15 residues. Written as DNA, the CDR3 is TGTGCCACCAGCAGGGGGGAACTGGCTAACAATGAGCAGTTCTTC. This sequence encodes CATSRGELANNEQFF.

The table lists this clonotype with a count of one. CDR3: CASSFRREGQQYF. The CDR3 nucleotides are TGTGCCAGCAGTTTCCGGAGGGAGGGCCAGCAGTACTTC. This rearrangement joins TRBV12-3 or TRBV12-4 to TRBJ2-7, with 7 bases that match TRBD2. The J segment lost 8 bases and the V segment lost 3 bases, leaving 7 bases of the junction unmatched. The length of the CDR3 is 13 residues.

The CDR3 DNA reads as TGTGCCAGCAGTTTATCGAAGGGTTACGAGCAGTACTTC. It codes for CASSLSKGYEQYF. The V call is TRBV27, the J call TRBJ2-7; the D is unclear. V was trimmed by 0 bases and J by 4 bases, leaving 7 bases between them. The CDR3 runs to 13 residues. The germline V gene has CDR1 MNHEY and CDR2 SMNVEV (reference sequence).

This clonotype was picked up many times. The chain combines TRBV12-3 or TRBV12-4 with TRBJ1-4; maybe TRBD1 (6 bases). The CDR3 is 17 amino acids. The germline V and J ends were trimmed by 3 bases and 6 bases, with 20 bases remaining between them. The CDR3 DNA follows: TGTGCCAGCAGTTTTTTTGGGCTCCGGGACATAGATGAAAAACTGTTTTTT. Translating gives CASSFFGLRDIDEKLFF.

This clonotype was observed a handful of times. This chain joins TRBV11-3 and TRBJ2-1, with TRBD2 as a possible D gene (5 bases). CDR1 SGHNT and CDR2 YENEEA come from the germline V gene. Trimming pared 5 bases from V and 0 bases from J, leaving 11 bases between. The CDR3 has 15 amino acids. CDR3 nucleotide sequence: TGTGCCAGCAGCCAGAGGGCTCGCTCCTACAATGAGCAGTTCTTC. Its translation is CASSQRARSYNEQFF. The variable domain in full, completed from reference TRBV11-3 and TRBJ2-1, reads EAGVVQSPRYKIIEKKQPVAFWCNPISGHNTLYWYLQNLGQGPELLIRYENEEAVDDSQLPKDRFSAERLKGVDSTLKIQPAELGDSAVYLCASSQRARSYNEQFFGPGTRLTVL.

The chain uses TRBV12-3 or TRBV12-4 and TRBJ2-7; 7 nucleotides line up with TRBD1. The J segment lost 9 bases and the V segment lost 9 bases, leaving 5 bases of the junction unmatched. The CDR3 runs to 10 residues. Here the CDR3 reads CARWTGLQYF. The DNA for the CDR3 is TGTGCCAGGTGGACAGGCCTGCAGTACTTC.

A few counts support this clonotype. The rearrangement links TRBV10-3 to TRBJ2-1; 13 nucleotides line up with TRBD2. The CDR3 is 15 amino acids. With 6 bases clipped from V and 6 bases from J, the junction kept 5 bases outside the gene matches. Per germline, CDR1 ENHRY and CDR2 SYGVKD. The CDR3 reads CAISPLAGGPNEQFF. For the CDR3, the DNA is TGTGCCATCAGCCCACTAGCGGGAGGGCCCAATGAGCAGTTCTTC.

This clonotype was recorded a few times. J is TRBJ1-2 and V is TRBV6-1, with 9 bases that match TRBD1. The germline gives CDR1 MNHNS, CDR2 SASEGT. This CDR3 contains 14 residues. After removal of 6 bases from V and 3 bases from J, the junction contained 5 bases not matched to a gene. The CDR3 coding sequence is TGTGCCAGCAGACTAGGGACAGGGTACTATGGCTACACCTTC. Protein sequence: CASRLGTGYYGYTF.

This CDR3 is CASKLAEGPLEQYF. The CDR3 DNA reads TGTGCCAGCAAGCTAGCGGAGGGCCCCCTCGAGCAGTACTTC. The V call is TRBV12-3 or TRBV12-4, the J call TRBJ2-7, with 7 bases that match TRBD2. The J segment lost 6 bases and the V segment lost 7 bases, leaving 12 bases of the junction unmatched. CDR3 length equals 14 residues.

The genes are TRBV29-1 and TRBJ2-3, with TRBD2 matching 8 bases. CDR1 is SQVTM, CDR2 ANQGSEA, per germline. CDR3 length: 14 residues. Trimming removed 6 bases from V and 3 bases from J; junction bases left unmatched: 8. CDR3 protein: CSVSGGVRTDTQYF. The CDR3 coding sequence is TGCAGCGTCTCCGGGGGGGTTAGGACAGATACGCAGTATTTT.

The rearrangement uses TRBV7-9 and TRBJ2-1, with D hard to call. CDR1 and CDR2 from the germline V gene are SEHNR and FQNEAQ (reference sequence). Between the trimmed V and J ends, which lost 7 bases and 7 bases, there was a span of 11 bases. This CDR3 is built from 12 residues. The CDR3 sequence: CASTPTGNEQFF. CDR3 coding DNA: TGTGCCAGCACCCCGACCGGGAATGAGCAGTTCTTC.

J is TRBJ2-1 and V is TRBV6-2 or TRBV6-3, with TRBD2 matching over 11 bases. The J segment lost 9 bases and the V segment lost 0 bases, leaving 4 bases of the junction unmatched. Germline V lookup: CDR1 MNHEY, CDR2 SVGEGT. This CDR3 is built from 15 residues. CDR3 bases: TGTGCCAGCAGTTACTCTAGCGGGGGGGCCCCTGAGCAGTTCTTC. Translated: CASSYSSGGAPEQFF.

The rearrangement joins TRBV9 to TRBJ1-5, with no clear D. V dropped 0 bases and J dropped 0 bases, with 4 bases sitting between them. The CDR3 has 14 amino acids. Germline CDR1 is SGDLS and CDR2 is YYNGEE. The CDR3 bases are TGTGCCAGCAGCGTAGGTGCTAGCAATCAGCCCCAGCATTTT. This encodes CASSVGASNQPQHF. Full variable domain (missing parts from reference TRBV9 and TRBJ1-5): DSGVTQTPKHLITATGQRVTLRCSPRSGDLSVYWYQQSLDQGLQFLIQYYNGEERAKGNILERFSAQQFPDLHSELNLSSLELGDSALYFCASSVGASNQPQHFGDGTRLSIL.

This clonotype was seen ten or more times. This sequence joins TRBV10-3 and TRBJ2-5, with D possibly being TRBD2 (6 bases). This CDR3 has 15 residues. Per germline, CDR1 ENHRY and CDR2 SYGVKD. V lost 0 bases to trimming and J lost 3 bases, with 11 bases between them. The CDR3 region is CAISESPTSKETQYF. The CDR3 DNA reads TGTGCCATCAGTGAGTCGCCGACTAGTAAAGAGACCCAGTACTTC.

This clonotype was observed a few times. The chain recombines TRBV7-9 with TRBJ2-1; 10 nucleotides agree with TRBD2. V lost 5 bases and J lost 8; bases outside the gene matches: 6. The CDR3 is made up of 14 amino acids. Germline V gene data show CDR1 as SEHNR and CDR2 as FQNEAQ (reference sequence). The CDR3 nucleotides are TGTGCCAGCAGCAAAGCGGGGGGGCAGGATGAGCAGTTCTTC. It encodes CASSKAGGQDEQFF.

This clonotype was recorded at least ten times. The CDR3: CASSVVPNQPQHF. As DNA, the CDR3 is TGTGCCAGCAGCGTAGTCCCGAATCAGCCCCAGCATTTT. The chain employs TRBV9 and TRBJ1-5; D gene unclear. Looked up from germline, CDR1 is SGDLS and CDR2 is YYNGEE. Deletions cut 0 bases from V and 4 bases from J, with 5 bases between. This CDR3 has 13 residues.

The chain recombines TRBV6-2 or TRBV6-3 with TRBJ2-7; D is undetermined. This CDR3 has 11 residues. CDR1 and CDR2 (germline): MNHEY, SVGEGT. Deletions cut 7 bases from V and 6 bases from J, with 10 bases between. The chain's CDR3 is CASTTTGEQYF. CDR3 in DNA: TGTGCCAGCACCACAACGGGCGAGCAGTACTTC.

This clonotype was counted a few times. This chain joins TRBV5-1 and TRBJ2-1; 12 nucleotides agree with TRBD2. This CDR3 is 15 amino acids long. Germline V gene data show CDR1 as SGHRS and CDR2 as YFSETQ. J was trimmed by 10 bases and V by 4 bases; bases with no gene match: 9. This CDR3 is CASSASSGGAGEQFF. CDR3 nucleotides: TGCGCCAGCAGCGCATCTAGCGGGGGGGCCGGGGAGCAGTTCTTC. The whole variable domain, remainder taken from reference TRBV5-1 and TRBJ2-1, is KAGVTQTPRYLIKTRGQQVTLSCSPISGHRSVSWYQQTPGQGLQFLFEYFSETQRNKGNFPGRFSGRQFSNSRSEMNVSTLELGDSALYLCASSASSGGAGEQFFGPGTRLTVL.

This sequence joins TRBV6-2 or TRBV6-3 and TRBJ2-3, with D hard to call. The CDR3 loop spans 13 amino acids. Trimming removed 8 bases from V and 5 bases from J, with 14 bases in between. Germline V gene sequence: CDR1 MNHEY, CDR2 SVGEGT. The CDR3 nucleotides read TGTGCCAGCCGATTATTCGTCGGAGATACGCAGTATTTT. Translated: CASRLFVGDTQYF.

The gene calls are TRBV21-1 and TRBJ1-4; the table's D call, TRBD1, was not checked against the DNA. TRBV21-1 corresponds to a pseudogene. CDR3 length: 13 residues. The CDR3 sequence is CASTPRGDEKLFF. DNA of the CDR3: TGTGCCAGCACCCCCAGGGGGGATGAAAAACTGTTTTTT.

This clonotype was seen only a few times. V and J are TRBV6-5 and TRBJ1-1; D is uncertain. CDR1 and CDR2 from the germline V gene are MNHEY and SVGAGI. Trimming took off 2 bases at V and 5 bases at J, with 12 bases between the two ends. The length of the CDR3 is 14 residues. CDR3 in amino acids: CASSYLPFLTEAFF. DNA of the CDR3: TGTGCCAGCAGTTACCTCCCTTTTTTGACTGAAGCTTTCTTT.

This clonotype was seen only a few times. This chain joins TRBV19 and TRBJ2-7, with 10 nucleotides matching TRBD1. The CDR3 has 15 residues. Unmatched junction bases numbered 10, after V lost 6 bases and J lost 5 bases. Germline V gene data show CDR1 as LNHDA and CDR2 as SQIVND (reference sequence). Here the CDR3 reads CASSSQGTGVDEQYF. The CDR3 bases are TGTGCCAGTAGCTCCCAGGGGACAGGGGTGGACGAGCAGTACTTC.

V usage is TRBV4-2 and J usage is TRBJ1-1; D gene unclear. From germline, CDR1 is LGHNA and CDR2 YNFKEQ. CDR3 length: 18 residues. V was clipped by 2 bases and J by 5 bases, with 24 bases between them. The CDR3 sequence is CASSQYSGSSSMSTEAFF. CDR3 DNA: TGTGCCAGCAGCCAATACTCCGGGTCCTCCTCTATGTCAACTGAAGCTTTCTTT.

This clonotype appeared many times. This rearrangement joins TRBV5-1 to TRBJ2-7; TRBD2 might be the D (5 bases). CDR3 length: 16 residues. With 2 bases removed from V and 1 base from J, the gap between germline ends came to 16 bases. Germline V lookup: CDR1 SGHRS, CDR2 YFSETQ. CDR3 region: CASSFLAGLASYEQYF. CDR3 DNA: TGCGCCAGCAGCTTCCTAGCCGGACTGGCATCCTACGAGCAGTACTTC.

The V and J genes are TRBV28 and TRBJ1-1, with 8 nucleotides matching TRBD1. The CDR3 is made up of 14 amino acids. Trimming took 3 bases from V and 4 from J; bases not matched to a gene: 4. Germline CDR1 reads MDHEN; CDR2 reads SYDVKM. The CDR3 here is CASSFRGPTTEAFF. The DNA for the CDR3 is TGTGCCAGCAGTTTCAGGGGGCCCACCACTGAAGCTTTCTTT.

In this sample, this clonotype turned up a few times. The rearrangement links TRBV29-1 to TRBJ2-3, with no clear D. CDR1 and CDR2 from the germline V gene are SQVTM and ANQGSEA. This CDR3 is 12 amino acids long. Trimming shortened V by 4 bases and J by 2 bases, and 7 bases separated the two germline ends. CDR3 DNA: TGCAGCGTTGGATCCTCCACAGATACGCAGTATTTT. Its translation is CSVGSSTDTQYF.

This clonotype was detected only a few times. The chain combines TRBV5-1 with TRBJ2-3; 11 positions match TRBD2. The junction had 4 bases not matched to a gene; V was cut back by 0 bases and J by 4 bases. The CDR3 runs 16 residues. From germline, CDR1 is SGHRS and CDR2 YFSETQ. In nucleotides, the CDR3 is TGCGCCAGCAGCTTGGAGGGACTAGCGGAATCAGATACGCAGTATTTT. It yields the protein CASSLEGLAESDTQYF.